A selection of T cell receptor beta chains follows, all from one sample in a study of human T cells and chemical hapten exposure. TCRdb used MiXCR to reprocess the RACE reads, holding one entry per CDR3 protein. The table has 300,000 to 450,000 distinct CDR3 sequences, about 4.8% seen once; the top ten hold 2% to 2.5%. The material was whole blood, obtained in connection with sensitization to the hapten diphenylcyclopropenone (DPC). Every receptor here comes from a woman between 50 and 59 years old with alopecia areata. Some clones in this sample may be carry-over from other donors' samples. Both conserved end residues are part of each CDR3. Each record gives: CDR3 protein, CDR3 DNA, clone size, J gene, D gene, V gene. The D gene is left open where the match is weak. Only part of the rows carry a size: once, few, many, or a class if the clone is expanded.

CSARPPGGNGNTIYF | TGCAGTGCTAGACCCCCGGGGGGCAATGGAAACACCATATATTTT | - | TRBJ1-3 | - | TRBV20-1
CASSLRAGTARSNSPLHF | TGCGCCAGCAGCTTGCGGGCAGGGACTGCTCGGAGTAATTCACCCCTCCACTTT | many | TRBJ1-6 | - | TRBV5-1
CASSSPNRTGRETQYF | TGTGCCAGCAGCTCTCCTAATAGGACAGGGAGAGAGACCCAGTACTTC | many | TRBJ2-5 | TRBD1 | TRBV7-8
CASSQDRTGANVLTF | TGCGCCAGCAGCCAAGACAGGACTGGGGCCAACGTCCTGACTTTC | - | TRBJ2-6 | - | TRBV4-3
CASSLTDGLRYF | TGTGCCAGCAGCTTAACCGACGGCCTCAGGTACTTC | many | TRBJ2-7 | - | TRBV7-9
CASSIQGLRRTTNEKLFF | TGTGCCAGCAGCATACAGGGGCTGAGGCGAACAACTAATGAAAAACTGTTTTTT | - | TRBJ1-4 | TRBD1 | TRBV7-8
CASSSHSRGGEDNEQYF | TGTGCCAGCAGCTCCCATTCGCGAGGGGGGGAAGACAACGAGCAGTACTTC | many | TRBJ2-7 | - | TRBV4-2
CSARTAKNIQYF | TGCAGTGCGCGGACGGCCAAAAACATTCAGTACTTC | - | TRBJ2-4 | - | TRBV20-1
CASSVATSGGLNTGELFF | TGTGCCAGCAGCGTCGCGACTAGCGGGGGCCTGAACACCGGGGAGCTGTTTTTT | few | TRBJ2-2 | TRBD2 | TRBV6-1
CASSSHPGGEQYF | TGTGCCAGCAGCTCCCACCCGGGGGGAGAGCAGTACTTC | few | TRBJ2-7 | TRBD2 | TRBV11-3
CASSPFGGSGELFF | TGTGCCAGCAGTCCTTTCGGGGGATCCGGGGAGCTGTTTTTT | many | TRBJ2-2 | - | TRBV27
CSASGPGTEAFF | TGCAGTGCTTCGGGCCCGGGAACTGAAGCTTTCTTT | few | TRBJ1-1 | - | TRBV20-1
CASGRSSYNEQFF | TGTGCCAGCGGGCGAAGCTCCTACAATGAGCAGTTCTTC | few | TRBJ2-1 | - | TRBV9
CATSRSSGSGEETQYF | TGTGCCACCAGCAGATCTAGCGGGAGCGGTGAAGAGACCCAGTACTTC | many | TRBJ2-5 | TRBD2 | TRBV15
CSARDRGLEYTEAFF | TGCAGTGCGAGGGACAGGGGGCTGGAGTACACTGAAGCTTTCTTT | few | TRBJ1-1 | TRBD1 | TRBV20-1
CASSLTSGVGSYEQYF | TGTGCCAGCAGCCTCACTAGCGGGGTAGGGTCCTACGAGCAGTACTTC | many | TRBJ2-7 | TRBD2 | TRBV7-2
CSVRPGGNEQYF | TGCAGCGTAAGACCAGGGGGCAACGAGCAGTACTTC | many | TRBJ2-7 | TRBD1 | TRBV29-1
CASSPNRGQETQYF | TGTGCCAGCAGCCCCAACAGGGGGCAAGAGACCCAGTACTTC | few | TRBJ2-5 | TRBD1 | TRBV11-2
CATRGQGWTGELFF | TGTGCCACCAGGGGGCAGGGATGGACCGGGGAGCTGTTTTTT | - | TRBJ2-2 | TRBD1 | TRBV12-3/TRBV12-4
CSVVWQGGTEAFF | TGCAGCGTTGTTTGGCAGGGCGGCACTGAAGCTTTCTTT | many | TRBJ1-1 | - | TRBV29-1
CASSFFDRGNSPLHF | TGTGCCAGCAGTTTCTTTGACAGGGGAAATTCACCCCTCCACTTT | many | TRBJ1-6 | TRBD1 | TRBV28
CAWSRGAGGYNEQFF | TGTGCCTGGAGTCGGGGAGCGGGAGGCTACAATGAGCAGTTCTTC | few | TRBJ2-1 | TRBD2 | TRBV30
CASSFSGVTDTQYF | TGTGCCAGCAGCTTTAGTGGAGTCACAGATACGCAGTATTTT | many | TRBJ2-3 | - | TRBV7-2
CASSLAVWTSGGTSTDTQYF | TGTGCCAGCAGCTTGGCCGTCTGGACTAGCGGGGGTACTAGCACAGATACGCAGTATTTT | many | TRBJ2-3 | TRBD2 | TRBV5-6
CASSETGGTEQYF | TGTGCCAGCAGTGAGACAGGGGGCACCGAGCAGTACTTC | few | TRBJ2-7 | TRBD1 | TRBV25-1
CASRKMWVENTIYF | TGTGCCAGCAGGAAGATGTGGGTCGAAAACACCATATATTTT | many | TRBJ1-3 | - | TRBV5-8